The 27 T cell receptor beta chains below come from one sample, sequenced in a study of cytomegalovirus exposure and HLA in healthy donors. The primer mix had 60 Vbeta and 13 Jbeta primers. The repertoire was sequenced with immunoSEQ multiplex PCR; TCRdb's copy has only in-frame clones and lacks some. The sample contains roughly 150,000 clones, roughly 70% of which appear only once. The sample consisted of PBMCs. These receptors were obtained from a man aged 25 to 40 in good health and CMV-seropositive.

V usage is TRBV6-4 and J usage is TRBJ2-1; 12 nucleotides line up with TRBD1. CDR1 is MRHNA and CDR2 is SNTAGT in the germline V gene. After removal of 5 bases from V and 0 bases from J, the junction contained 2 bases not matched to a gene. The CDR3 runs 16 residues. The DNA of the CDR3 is TGTGCCAGCAGTACGGGACAGGGGGCCTCCTACAATGAGCAGTTCTTC. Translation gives CASSTGQGASYNEQFF.

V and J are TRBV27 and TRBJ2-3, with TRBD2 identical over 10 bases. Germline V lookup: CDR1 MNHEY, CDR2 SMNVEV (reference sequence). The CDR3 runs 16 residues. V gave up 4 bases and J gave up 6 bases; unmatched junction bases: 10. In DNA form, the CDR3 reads TGTGCCAGCAGTTCAGGGAGCGGGAGGGTAGCGGATACGCAGTATTTT. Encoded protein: CASSSGSGRVADTQYF.

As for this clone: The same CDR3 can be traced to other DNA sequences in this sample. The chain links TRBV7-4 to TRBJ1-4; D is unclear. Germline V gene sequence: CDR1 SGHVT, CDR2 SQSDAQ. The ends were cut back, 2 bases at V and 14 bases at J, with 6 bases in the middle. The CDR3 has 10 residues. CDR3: CASSLTLLFF. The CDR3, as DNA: TGTGCCAGCAGCTTAACATTGCTGTTTTTT.

CDR3 bases: TGTGCCAGTAGTTCGTTAGGGGGAGAGACCCAGTACTTC. Translation: CASSSLGGETQYF. The chain combines TRBV19 with TRBJ2-5; possibly TRBD1 for D (6 bases). V lost 5 bases and J lost 4, with 11 bases in between. This CDR3 contains 13 residues. Germline-derived CDR1 and CDR2 are LNHDA and SQIVND (reference sequence). Drawing the rest from reference TRBV19 and TRBJ2-5, the complete variable domain is DGGITQSPKYLFRKEGQNVTLSCEQNLNHDAMYWYRQDPGQGLRLIYYSQIVNDFQKGDIAEGYSVSREKKESFPLTVTSAQKNPTAFYLCASSSLGGETQYFGPGTRLLVL.

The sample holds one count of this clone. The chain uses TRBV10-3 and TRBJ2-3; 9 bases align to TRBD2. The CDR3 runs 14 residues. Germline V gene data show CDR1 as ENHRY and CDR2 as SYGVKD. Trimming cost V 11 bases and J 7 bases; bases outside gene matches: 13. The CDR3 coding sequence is TGTGCCTCCCGTAGCGGGAGTGGGGATTATACGCAGTATTTT. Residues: CASRSGSGDYTQYF.

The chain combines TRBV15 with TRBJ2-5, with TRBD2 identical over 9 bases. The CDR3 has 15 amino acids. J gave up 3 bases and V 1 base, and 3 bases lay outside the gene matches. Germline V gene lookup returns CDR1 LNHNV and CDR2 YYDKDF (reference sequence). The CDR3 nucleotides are TGTGCCACCAGCAGAGGGATAGCGGGAGAAGAGACCCAGTACTTC. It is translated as CATSRGIAGEETQYF.

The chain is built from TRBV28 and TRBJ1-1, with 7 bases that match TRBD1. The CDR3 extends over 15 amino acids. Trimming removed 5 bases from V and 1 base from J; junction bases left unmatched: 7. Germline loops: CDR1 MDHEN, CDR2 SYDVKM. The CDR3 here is CASSPTGSENTEAFF. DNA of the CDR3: TGTGCCAGCAGTCCGACAGGGTCTGAGAACACTGAAGCTTTCTTT.

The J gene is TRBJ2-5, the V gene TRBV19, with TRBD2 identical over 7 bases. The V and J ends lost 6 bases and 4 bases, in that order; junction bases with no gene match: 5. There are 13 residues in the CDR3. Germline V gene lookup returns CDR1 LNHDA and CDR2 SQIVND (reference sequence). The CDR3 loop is CASRTGGLETQYF. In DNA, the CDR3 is TGTGCCAGTAGGACGGGAGGCTTAGAGACCCAGTACTTC.

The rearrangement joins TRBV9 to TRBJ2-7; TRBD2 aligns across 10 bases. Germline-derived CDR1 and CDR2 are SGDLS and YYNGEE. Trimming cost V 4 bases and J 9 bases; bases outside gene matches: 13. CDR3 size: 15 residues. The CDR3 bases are TGTGCCAGCAGCCCCCAGGGACTAGCGAACGAAAGGCAGTACTTC. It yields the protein CASSPQGLANERQYF.

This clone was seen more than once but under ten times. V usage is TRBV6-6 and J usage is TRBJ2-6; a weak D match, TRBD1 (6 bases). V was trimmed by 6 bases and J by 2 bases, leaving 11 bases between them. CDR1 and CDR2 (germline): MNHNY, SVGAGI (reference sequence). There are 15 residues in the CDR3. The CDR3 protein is CASRKTGPGANVLTF. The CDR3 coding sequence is TGTGCCAGCAGGAAAACAGGGCCTGGGGCCAACGTCCTGACTTTC.

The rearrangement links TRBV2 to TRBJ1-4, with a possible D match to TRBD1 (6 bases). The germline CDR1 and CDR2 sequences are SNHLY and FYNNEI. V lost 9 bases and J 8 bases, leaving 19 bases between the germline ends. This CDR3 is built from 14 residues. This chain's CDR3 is CASSDYRVGEKLFF. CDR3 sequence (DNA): TGTGCCAGTTCTGACTACAGGGTTGGAGAAAAACTGTTTTTT.

The CDR3 loop is CAISWNSGSSADTQYF. The DNA of the CDR3 is TGTGCCATCAGTTGGAATAGCGGGAGTTCGGCAGATACGCAGTATTTT. The chain has TRBV10-3 and TRBJ2-3; 9 nucleotides align to TRBD2. With 5 bases clipped from V and 4 bases from J, the junction kept 10 bases outside the gene matches. CDR3 length: 16 amino acids. The germline V gene encodes CDR1 ENHRY and CDR2 SYGVKD.

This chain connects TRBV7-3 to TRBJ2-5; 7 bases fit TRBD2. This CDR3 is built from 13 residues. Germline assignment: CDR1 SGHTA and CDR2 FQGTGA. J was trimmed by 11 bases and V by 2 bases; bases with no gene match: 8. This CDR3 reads CASSLSLREKQYF. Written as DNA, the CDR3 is TGTGCCAGCAGCTTATCTTTGCGGGAGAAGCAGTACTTC.

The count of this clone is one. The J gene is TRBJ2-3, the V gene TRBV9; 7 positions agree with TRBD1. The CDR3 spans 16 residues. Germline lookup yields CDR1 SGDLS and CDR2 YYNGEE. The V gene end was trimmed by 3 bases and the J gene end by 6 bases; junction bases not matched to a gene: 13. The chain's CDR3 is CASSERGSPDRDTQYF. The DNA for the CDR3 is TGTGCCAGCAGCGAGAGGGGTTCCCCGGACAGGGATACGCAGTATTTT.

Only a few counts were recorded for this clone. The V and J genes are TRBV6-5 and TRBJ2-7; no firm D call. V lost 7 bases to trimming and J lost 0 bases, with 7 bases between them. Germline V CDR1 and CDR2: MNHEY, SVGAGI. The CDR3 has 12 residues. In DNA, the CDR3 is TGTGCCAGCACCGTGAGCTCCTACGAGCAGTACTTC. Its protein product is CASTVSSYEQYF.

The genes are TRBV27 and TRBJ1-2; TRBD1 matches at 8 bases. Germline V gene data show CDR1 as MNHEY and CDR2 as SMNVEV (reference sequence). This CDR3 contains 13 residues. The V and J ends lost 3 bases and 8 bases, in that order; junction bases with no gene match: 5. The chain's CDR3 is CASSFVTGGGYTF. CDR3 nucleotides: TGTGCCAGCAGTTTTGTAACAGGGGGAGGCTACACCTTC.

The CDR3 nucleotides read TGTGCCAGCAGCAAAGCTCTAGGGACAGGGGAAGGAGATACGCAGTATTTT. This encodes CASSKALGTGEGDTQYF. J is TRBJ2-3 and V is TRBV28, with TRBD1 identical over 10 bases. The CDR3 is 17 amino acids. V shed 6 bases, J shed 5 bases, and the junction held 14 bases outside the gene matches. Germline CDR1 and CDR2: MDHEN and SYDVKM.

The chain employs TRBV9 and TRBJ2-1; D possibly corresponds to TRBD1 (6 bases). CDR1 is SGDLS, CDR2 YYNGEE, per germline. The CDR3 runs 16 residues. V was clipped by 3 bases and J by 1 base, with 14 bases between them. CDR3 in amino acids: CASSEEGGRSYNEQFF. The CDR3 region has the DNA TGTGCCAGCAGCGAGGAAGGGGGAAGATCCTACAATGAGCAGTTCTTC.

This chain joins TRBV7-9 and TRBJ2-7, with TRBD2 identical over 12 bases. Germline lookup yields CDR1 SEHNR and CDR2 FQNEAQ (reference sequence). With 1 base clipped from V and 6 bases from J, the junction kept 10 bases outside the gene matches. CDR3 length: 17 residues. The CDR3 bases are TGTGCCAGCAGCTTAGGAATGACTAGCGGGAGACCTGGCGAGCAGTACTTC. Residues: CASSLGMTSGRPGEQYF.

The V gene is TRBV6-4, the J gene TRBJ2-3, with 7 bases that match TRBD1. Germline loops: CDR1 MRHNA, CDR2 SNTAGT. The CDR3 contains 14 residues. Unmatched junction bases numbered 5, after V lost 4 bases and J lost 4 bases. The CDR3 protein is CASSATGSADTQYF. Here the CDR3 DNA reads TGTGCCAGCAGTGCGACAGGGTCCGCAGATACGCAGTATTTT.

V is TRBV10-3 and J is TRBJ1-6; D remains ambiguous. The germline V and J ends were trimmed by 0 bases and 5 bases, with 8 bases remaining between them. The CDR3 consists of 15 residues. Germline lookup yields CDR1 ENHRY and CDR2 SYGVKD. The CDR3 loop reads CAISESEQNNSPLHF. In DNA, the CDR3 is TGTGCCATCAGTGAGTCGGAACAGAATAATTCACCCCTCCACTTT.

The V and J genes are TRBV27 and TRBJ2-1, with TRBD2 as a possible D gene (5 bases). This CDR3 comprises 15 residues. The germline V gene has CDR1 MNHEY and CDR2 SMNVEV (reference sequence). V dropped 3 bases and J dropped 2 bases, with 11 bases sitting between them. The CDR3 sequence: CASSFSRTAYNEQFF. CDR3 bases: TGTGCCAGCAGTTTTAGTAGGACTGCCTACAATGAGCAGTTCTTC.

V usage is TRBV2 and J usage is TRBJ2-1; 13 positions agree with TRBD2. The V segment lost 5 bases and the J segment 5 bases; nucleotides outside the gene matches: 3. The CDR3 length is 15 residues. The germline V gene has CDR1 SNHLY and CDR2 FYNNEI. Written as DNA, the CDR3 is TGTGCCAGCAGTTTGGGACTAGCGGGGAACAATGAGCAGTTCTTC. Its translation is CASSLGLAGNNEQFF.

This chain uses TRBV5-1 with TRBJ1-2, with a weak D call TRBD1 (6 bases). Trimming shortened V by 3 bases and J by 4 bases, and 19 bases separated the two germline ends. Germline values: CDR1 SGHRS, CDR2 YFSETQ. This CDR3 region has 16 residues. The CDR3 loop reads CASSSTWGQGTYGYTF. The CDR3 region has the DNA TGCGCCAGCAGCTCCACCTGGGGTCAGGGGACCTATGGCTACACCTTC.

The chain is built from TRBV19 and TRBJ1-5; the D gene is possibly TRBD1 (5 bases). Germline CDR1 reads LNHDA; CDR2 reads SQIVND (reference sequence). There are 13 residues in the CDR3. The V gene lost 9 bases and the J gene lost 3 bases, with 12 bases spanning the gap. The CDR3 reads CASTTGNNQPQHF. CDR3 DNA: TGTGCCAGCACCACAGGAAACAATCAGCCCCAGCATTTT. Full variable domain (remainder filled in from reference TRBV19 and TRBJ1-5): DGGITQSPKYLFRKEGQNVTLSCEQNLNHDAMYWYRQDPGQGLRLIYYSQIVNDFQKGDIAEGYSVSREKKESFPLTVTSAQKNPTAFYLCASTTGNNQPQHFGDGTRLSIL.

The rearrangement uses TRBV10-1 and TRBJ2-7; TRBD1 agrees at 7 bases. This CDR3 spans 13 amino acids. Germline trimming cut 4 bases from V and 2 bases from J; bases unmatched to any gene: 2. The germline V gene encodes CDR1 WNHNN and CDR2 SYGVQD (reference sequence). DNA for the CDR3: TGCGCCAGCAGTGCCCAGGGGGCCTACGAGCAGTACTTC. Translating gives CASSAQGAYEQYF.

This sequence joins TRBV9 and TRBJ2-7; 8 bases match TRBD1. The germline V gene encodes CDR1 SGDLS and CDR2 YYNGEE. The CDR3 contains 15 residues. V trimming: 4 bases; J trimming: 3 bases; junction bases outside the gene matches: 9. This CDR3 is CASSPRTGSFYEQYF. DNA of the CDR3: TGTGCCAGCAGCCCAAGGACAGGGAGTTTCTACGAGCAGTACTTC. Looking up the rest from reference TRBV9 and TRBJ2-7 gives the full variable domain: DSGVTQTPKHLITATGQRVTLRCSPRSGDLSVYWYQQSLDQGLQFLIQYYNGEERAKGNILERFSAQQFPDLHSELNLSSLELGDSALYFCASSPRTGSFYEQYFGPGTRLTVT.